The sequence of this T cell receptor (beta chain) was determined in a study of spatial heterogeneity in lung cancer. The study's findings and limits: Tracking of tumor mutation counts was seen in expanded intratumoral alpha and beta TCR counts.

Germline loops: CDR1 SGHRS, CDR2 YFSETQ. Trimming stripped 4 bases from V and 0 bases from J, with 7 bases between. This CDR3 contains 13 residues. The sample holds many counts of this clonotype. The antigen remains unidentified. The time point denotes: sample taken at primary tumor resection. TCRdb independently ran MiXCR on the 5' RACE reads; one entry per CDR3 protein. The table records around 26,000 distinct CDR3 sequences, around 9.2% of them present only once. Here the sequenced sample was lung tumor tissue, taken at surgery. The clonotype originates from a male donor with early-stage non-small cell lung cancer. The gene calls are TRBV5-1 and TRBJ1-2; D gene uncertain. The CDR3 DNA reads TGCGCCAGCAGCGGCAGTACTAACTATGGCTACACCTTC. This encodes CASSGSTNYGYTF.